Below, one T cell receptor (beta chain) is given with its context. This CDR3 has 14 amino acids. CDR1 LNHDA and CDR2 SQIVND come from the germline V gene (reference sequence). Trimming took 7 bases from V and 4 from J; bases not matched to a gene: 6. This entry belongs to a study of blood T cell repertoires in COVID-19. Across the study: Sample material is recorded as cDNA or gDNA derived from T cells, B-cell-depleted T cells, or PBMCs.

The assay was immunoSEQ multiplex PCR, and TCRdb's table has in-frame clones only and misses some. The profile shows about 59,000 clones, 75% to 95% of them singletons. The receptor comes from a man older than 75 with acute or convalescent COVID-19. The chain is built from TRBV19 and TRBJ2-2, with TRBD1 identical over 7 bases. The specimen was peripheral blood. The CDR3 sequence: CASTQGQLTGELFF. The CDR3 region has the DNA TGTGCCAGTACCCAGGGACAGCTCACCGGGGAGCTGTTTTTT.